These 2 T cell receptor beta chains were sequenced from one sample in a study of neurological immune-mediated disorders. TCRdb independently ran MiXCR on the 5' RACE reads; one entry per CDR3 protein. Here the sample spans tens of thousands of distinct CDR3 sequences, more than 3.5% being singletons. Sample: PBMCs. These receptors were obtained from a man aged 45-60 years with multiple sclerosis.

The chain joins TRBV7-9 to TRBJ1-2, with a weak D call TRBD1 (5 bases). V lost 7 bases, J lost 3 bases, and 9 bases lay in between. Germline CDR1 reads SEHNR; CDR2 reads FQNEAQ (reference sequence). The CDR3 length is 12 residues. CDR3 sequence (DNA): TGTGCCAGCAACCCGACAGACTATGGCTACACCTTC. Residues: CASNPTDYGYTF.

This clonotype was seen a few times. J is TRBJ2-5 and V is TRBV6-5; D unclear. Trimming removed 10 bases at V and 7 bases at J, with 19 bases between. This CDR3 has 13 residues. The germline V gene encodes CDR1 MNHEY and CDR2 SVGAGI. As DNA, the CDR3 is TGTGCCACATGGGCAGGCGCGGATGCGACCCAGTACTTC. Its protein is CATWAGADATQYF.